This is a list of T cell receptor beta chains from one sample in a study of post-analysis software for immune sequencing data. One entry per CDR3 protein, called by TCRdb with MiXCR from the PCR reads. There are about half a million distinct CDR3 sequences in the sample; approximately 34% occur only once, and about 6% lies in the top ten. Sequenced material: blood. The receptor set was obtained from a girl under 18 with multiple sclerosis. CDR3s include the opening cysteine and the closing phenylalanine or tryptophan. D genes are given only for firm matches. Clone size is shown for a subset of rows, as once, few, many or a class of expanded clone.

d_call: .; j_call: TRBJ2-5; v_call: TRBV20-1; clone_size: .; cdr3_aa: CSATDRGAQETQYF; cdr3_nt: TGCAGTGCTACGGATCGAGGGGCCCAAGAGACCCAGTACTTC
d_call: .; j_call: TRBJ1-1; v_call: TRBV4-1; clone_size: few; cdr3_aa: CASSQELGASTEAFF; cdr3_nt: TGCGCCAGCAGCCAAGAACTGGGGGCAAGCACTGAAGCTTTCTTT
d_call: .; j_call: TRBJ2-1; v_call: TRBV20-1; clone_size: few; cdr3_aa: CSAGTLGQFF; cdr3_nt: TGCAGTGCCGGGACCTTGGGGCAGTTCTTC
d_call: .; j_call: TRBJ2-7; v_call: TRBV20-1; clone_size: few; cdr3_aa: CSARVTGSGYEQYF; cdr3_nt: TGCAGTGCTAGAGTGACAGGCTCCGGATACGAGCAGTACTTC
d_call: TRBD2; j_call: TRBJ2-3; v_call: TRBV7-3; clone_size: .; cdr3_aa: CASSRRLAGDITDTQYF; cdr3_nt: TGTGCCAGCAGCCGCAGACTAGCGGGGGATATCACAGATACGCAGTATTTT
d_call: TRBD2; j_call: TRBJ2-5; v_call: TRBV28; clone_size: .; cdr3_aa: CASSLTGTSPGETQYF; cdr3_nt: TGTGCCAGCAGTTTAACCGGGACTAGCCCAGGGGAGACCCAGTACTTC
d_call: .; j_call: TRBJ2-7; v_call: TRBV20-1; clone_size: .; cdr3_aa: CSAGGGYRDYEQYF; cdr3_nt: TGCAGTGCTGGGGGGGGGTACAGGGACTACGAGCAGTACTTC
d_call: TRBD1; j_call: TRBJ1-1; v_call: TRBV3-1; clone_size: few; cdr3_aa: CASSQNRGDTEAFF; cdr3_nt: TGTGCCAGCAGCCAAAACAGGGGGGACACTGAAGCTTTCTTT
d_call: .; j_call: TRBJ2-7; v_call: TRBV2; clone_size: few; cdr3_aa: CASTAEDEQYF; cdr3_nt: TGTGCCAGCACCGCCGAGGACGAGCAGTACTTC
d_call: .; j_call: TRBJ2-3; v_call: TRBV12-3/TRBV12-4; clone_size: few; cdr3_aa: CASSFMWADTQYF; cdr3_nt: TGTGCCAGCAGTTTTATGTGGGCAGATACGCAGTATTTT
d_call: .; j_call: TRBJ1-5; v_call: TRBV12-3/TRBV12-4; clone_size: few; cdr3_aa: CASTPGLNQPQHF; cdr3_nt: TGTGCCAGCACACCGGGCCTCAATCAGCCCCAGCATTTT
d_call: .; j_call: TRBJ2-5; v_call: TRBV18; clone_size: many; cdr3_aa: CASSRGFGETQYF; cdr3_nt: TGTGCCAGCTCACGTGGTTTTGGAGAGACCCAGTACTTC
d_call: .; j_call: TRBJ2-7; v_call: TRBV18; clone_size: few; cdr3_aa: CASSPLMTTDYSYEQYF; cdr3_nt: TGTGCCAGCTCACCCCTAATGACGACAGACTACTCCTACGAGCAGTACTTC
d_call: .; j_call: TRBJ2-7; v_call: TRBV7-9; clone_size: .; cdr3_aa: CASSYGHGEQYF; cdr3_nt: TGTGCCAGCAGCTACGGACACGGCGAGCAGTACTTC
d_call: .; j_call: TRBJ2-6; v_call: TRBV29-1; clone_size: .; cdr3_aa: CSVVPAGKRGASVLTF; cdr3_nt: TGCAGCGTTGTTCCGGCAGGAAAACGTGGGGCCAGCGTCCTGACTTTC
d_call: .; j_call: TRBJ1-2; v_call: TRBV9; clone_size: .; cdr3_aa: CASSVGGAPRDYGYTF; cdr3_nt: TGTGCCAGCAGCGTAGGTGGCGCCCCTAGAGACTATGGCTACACCTTC
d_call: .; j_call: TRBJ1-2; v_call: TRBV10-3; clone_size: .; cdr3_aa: CAIRRQQGPNYGYTF; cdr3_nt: TGTGCCATCAGACGACAACAGGGCCCCAACTATGGCTACACCTTC
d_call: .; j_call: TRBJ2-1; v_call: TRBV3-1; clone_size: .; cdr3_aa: CASSPGTVNNEQFF; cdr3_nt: TGTGCCAGCAGCCCCGGGACTGTCAACAATGAGCAGTTCTTC
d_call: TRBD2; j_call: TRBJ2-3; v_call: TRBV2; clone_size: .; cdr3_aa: CASSELAGALSRPQYF; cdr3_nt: TGTGCCAGCAGTGAACTAGCGGGGGCCCTCTCCCGCCCGCAGTATTTT
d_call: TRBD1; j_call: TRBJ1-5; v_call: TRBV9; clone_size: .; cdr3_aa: CASSVGSGTANQPQHF; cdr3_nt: TGTGCCAGCAGCGTAGGGTCCGGGACAGCGAATCAGCCCCAGCATTTT
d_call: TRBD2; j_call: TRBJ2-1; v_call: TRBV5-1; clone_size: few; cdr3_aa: CASGRGDSYNEQFF; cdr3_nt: TGCGCCAGCGGTCGGGGGGACTCCTACAATGAGCAGTTCTTC
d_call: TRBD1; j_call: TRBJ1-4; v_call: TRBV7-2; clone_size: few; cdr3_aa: CASSLGTTGDRNEKLFF; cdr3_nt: TGTGCCAGCAGCTTAGGGACAACAGGGGACCGAAATGAAAAACTGTTTTTT
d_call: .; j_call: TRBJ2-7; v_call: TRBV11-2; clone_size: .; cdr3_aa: CASSLDFTGEQYF; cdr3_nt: TGTGCCAGCAGCTTAGATTTCACAGGCGAGCAGTACTTC
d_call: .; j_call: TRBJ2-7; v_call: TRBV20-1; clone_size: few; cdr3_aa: CSARTSGGGGEQYF; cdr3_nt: TGCAGTGCTAGGACTAGTGGAGGAGGGGGCGAGCAGTACTTC
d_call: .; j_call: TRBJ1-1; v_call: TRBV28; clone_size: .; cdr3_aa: CASSPTSGNTEAFF; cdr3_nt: TGTGCCAGCAGTCCGACCTCAGGGAACACTGAAGCTTTCTTT
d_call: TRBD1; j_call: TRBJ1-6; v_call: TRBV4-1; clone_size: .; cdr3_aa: CASSQAVIRTGSNSPLHF; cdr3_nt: TGCGCCAGCAGCCAAGCAGTAATCCGGACAGGCTCTAATTCACCCCTCCACTTT
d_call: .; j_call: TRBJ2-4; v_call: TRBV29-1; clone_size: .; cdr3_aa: CSVRLALLGIQYF; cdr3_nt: TGCAGCGTACGGCTAGCTCTCTTGGGCATTCAGTACTTC
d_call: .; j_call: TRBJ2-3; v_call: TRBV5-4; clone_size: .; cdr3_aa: CASSLEAGSDTQYF; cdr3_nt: TGTGCCAGCAGCTTGGAAGCAGGGTCAGATACGCAGTATTTT
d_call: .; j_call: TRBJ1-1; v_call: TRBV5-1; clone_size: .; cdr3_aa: CASSLVAGFDTEAFF; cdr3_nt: TGCGCCAGCAGCTTGGTAGCGGGGTTTGACACTGAAGCTTTCTTT
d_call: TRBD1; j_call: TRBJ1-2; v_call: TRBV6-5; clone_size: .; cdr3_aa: CASRMTGGGYTF; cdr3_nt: TGTGCCAGCAGGATGACAGGGGGTGGCTACACCTTC
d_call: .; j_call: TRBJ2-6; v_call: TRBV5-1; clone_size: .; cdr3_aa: CASSLVPGNSGANVLTF; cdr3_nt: TGCGCCAGCAGCTTGGTACCGGGAAACTCTGGGGCCAACGTCCTGACTTTC
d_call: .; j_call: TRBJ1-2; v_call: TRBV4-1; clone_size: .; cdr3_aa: CASSQVGRGPGGYTF; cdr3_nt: TGCGCCAGCAGCCAAGTCGGCCGGGGGCCCGGTGGCTACACCTTC
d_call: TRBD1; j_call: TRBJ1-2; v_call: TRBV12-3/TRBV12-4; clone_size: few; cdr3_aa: CASRPTGQGLYGYTF; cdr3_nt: TGTGCCAGCAGACCTACGGGACAGGGGCTTTATGGCTACACCTTC
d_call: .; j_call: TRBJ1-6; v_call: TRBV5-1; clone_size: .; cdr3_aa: CASSLDPGQKNSPLHF; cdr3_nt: TGCGCCAGCAGCTTGGACCCAGGACAGAAAAATTCACCCCTCCACTTT
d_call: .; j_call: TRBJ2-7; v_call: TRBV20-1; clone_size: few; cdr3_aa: CSARSTSWVRGEQYF; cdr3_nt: TGCAGTGCTAGGAGCACTAGCTGGGTACGAGGCGAGCAGTACTTC
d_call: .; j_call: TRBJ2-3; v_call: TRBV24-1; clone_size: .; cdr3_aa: CATSDYYREGTDTQYF; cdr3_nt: TGTGCCACCAGTGACTACTACAGGGAAGGCACAGATACGCAGTATTTT
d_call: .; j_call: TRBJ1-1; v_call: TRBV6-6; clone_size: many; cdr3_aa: CASSYSRAEGPEAFF; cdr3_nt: TGTGCCAGCAGTTACTCGAGGGCAGAAGGTCCTGAAGCTTTCTTT
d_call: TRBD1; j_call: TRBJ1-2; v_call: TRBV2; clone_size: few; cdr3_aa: CASTETGVRGYTF; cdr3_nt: TGTGCCAGCACCGAGACAGGGGTACGGGGCTACACCTTC
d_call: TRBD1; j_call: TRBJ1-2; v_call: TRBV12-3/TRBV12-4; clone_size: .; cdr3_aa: CASSSPGQGVVSNYGYTF; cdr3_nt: TGTGCCAGCAGTTCTCCGGGACAGGGGGTTGTTTCCAACTATGGCTACACCTTC
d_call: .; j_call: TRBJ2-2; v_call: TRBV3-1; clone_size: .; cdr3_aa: CASSLNLNTGELFF; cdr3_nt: TGTGCCAGCAGCCTAAATTTGAACACCGGGGAGCTGTTTTTT
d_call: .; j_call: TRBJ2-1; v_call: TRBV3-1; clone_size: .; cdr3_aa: CASNPDYNEQFF; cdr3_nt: TGTGCCAGCAACCCAGACTACAATGAGCAGTTCTTC
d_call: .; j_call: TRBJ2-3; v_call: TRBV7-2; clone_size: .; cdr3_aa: CVSSSPDTQYF; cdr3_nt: TGTGTCAGCAGTTCCCCCGATACGCAGTATTTT
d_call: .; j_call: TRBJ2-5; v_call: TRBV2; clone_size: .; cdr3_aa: CASSEGSWQETQYF; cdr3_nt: TGTGCCAGCAGTGAGGGGAGTTGGCAAGAGACCCAGTACTTC
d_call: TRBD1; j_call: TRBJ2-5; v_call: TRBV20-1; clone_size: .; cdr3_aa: CSARDQGQTSQETQYF; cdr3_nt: TGCAGTGCTAGAGATCAGGGACAGACAAGCCAAGAGACCCAGTACTTC
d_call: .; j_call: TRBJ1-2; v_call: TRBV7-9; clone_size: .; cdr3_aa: CASSSGFLSSYGYTF; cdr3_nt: TGTGCCAGCAGTTCAGGGTTTCTCTCGTCCTATGGCTACACCTTC
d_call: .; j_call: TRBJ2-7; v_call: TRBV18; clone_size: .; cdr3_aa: CASSPTGSHHEQYF; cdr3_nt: TGTGCCAGCTCACCAACAGGGTCTCACCACGAGCAGTACTTC
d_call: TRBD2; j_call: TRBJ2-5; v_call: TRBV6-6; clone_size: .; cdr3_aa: CASSPAGGGQETQYF; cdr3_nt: TGTGCCAGCAGCCCAGCGGGGGGTGGGCAAGAGACCCAGTACTTC
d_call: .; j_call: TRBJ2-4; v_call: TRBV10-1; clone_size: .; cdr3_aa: CASSESRANIQYF; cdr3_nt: TGCGCCAGCAGTGAGTCAAGGGCTAACATTCAGTACTTC
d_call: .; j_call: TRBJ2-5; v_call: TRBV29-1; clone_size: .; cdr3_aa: CSVEGRWIQETQYF; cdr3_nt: TGCAGCGTTGAAGGGCGCTGGATACAAGAGACCCAGTACTTC
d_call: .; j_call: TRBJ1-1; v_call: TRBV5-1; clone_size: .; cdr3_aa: CASSLEKGNTEAFF; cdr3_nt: TGCGCCAGCAGCTTGGAGAAGGGGAACACTGAAGCTTTCTTT
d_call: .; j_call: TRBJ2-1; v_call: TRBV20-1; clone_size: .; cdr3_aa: CSAMPPGSYNEQFF; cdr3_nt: TGCAGTGCTATGCCGCCGGGGTCCTACAATGAGCAGTTCTTC
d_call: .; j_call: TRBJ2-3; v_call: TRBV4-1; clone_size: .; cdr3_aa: CASSQVLFTDTQYF; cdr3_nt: TGCGCCAGCAGCCAAGTACTCTTCACAGATACGCAGTATTTT
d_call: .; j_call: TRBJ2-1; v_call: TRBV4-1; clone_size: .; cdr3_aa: CASSQPLTDNEQFF; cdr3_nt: TGCGCCAGCAGCCAACCCCTGACAGACAATGAGCAGTTCTTC
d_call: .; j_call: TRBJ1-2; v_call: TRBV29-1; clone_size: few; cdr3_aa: CSVLPSESSYTF; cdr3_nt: TGCAGCGTCCTGCCCTCCGAGAGCAGCTACACCTTC
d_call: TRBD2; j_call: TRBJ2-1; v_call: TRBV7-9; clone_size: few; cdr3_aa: CASSGDRVTGTSGVNEQFF; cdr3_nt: TGTGCCAGCAGCGGAGACCGAGTTACCGGGACTAGCGGTGTCAATGAGCAGTTCTTC
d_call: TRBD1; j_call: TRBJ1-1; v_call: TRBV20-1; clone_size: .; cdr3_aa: CSATQGGRLNTEAFF; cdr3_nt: TGCAGTGCTACACAGGGGGGGAGACTGAACACTGAAGCTTTCTTT
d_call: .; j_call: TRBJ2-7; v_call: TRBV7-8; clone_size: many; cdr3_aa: CASSLTLSADEQYF; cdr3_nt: TGTGCCAGCAGCTTAACTCTCAGCGCCGACGAGCAGTACTTC
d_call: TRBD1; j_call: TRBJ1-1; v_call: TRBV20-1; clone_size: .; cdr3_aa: CSARDAGTGGNTEAFF; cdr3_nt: TGCAGTGCTAGAGACGCTGGGACAGGGGGCAACACTGAAGCTTTCTTT
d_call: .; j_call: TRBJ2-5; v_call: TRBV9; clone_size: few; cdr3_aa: CASSRREYGETQYF; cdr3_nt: TGTGCCAGCAGCCGAAGGGAATACGGTGAGACCCAGTACTTC